The entry below gives a single T cell receptor beta chain sequence along with its context. Its antigen is unidentified. The data were taken from a study of beta chain features in type 1 diabetes. Study findings and constraints: In all four CD4+ subsets, TCRB CDR3 length was significantly, moderately reduced in type 1 diabetes.

Expressed TCRB transcripts were sequenced because the entire RNA isolate underwent reverse transcription. The protocol was immunoSEQ multiplex PCR, while the TCRdb copy is restricted to in-frame clones and leaves out a portion. The sample holds under 250,000 clones, approximately 15% seen once. The CDR3 extends over 11 amino acids. With 7 bases clipped from V and 11 bases from J, the junction kept 7 bases outside the gene matches. The germline V gene has CDR1 SNHLY and CDR2 FYNNEI. The gene calls are TRBV2 and TRBJ2-5, with 7 positions matching TRBD2. The source of this sequence is a man aged 30 to 45 with type 1 diabetes. The sequenced sample consisted of naive CD4+ T cells from blood. As DNA, the CDR3 is TGTGCCAGCATTCGCGCGGGGGAACAGTACTTC. Its protein product is CASIRAGEQYF.